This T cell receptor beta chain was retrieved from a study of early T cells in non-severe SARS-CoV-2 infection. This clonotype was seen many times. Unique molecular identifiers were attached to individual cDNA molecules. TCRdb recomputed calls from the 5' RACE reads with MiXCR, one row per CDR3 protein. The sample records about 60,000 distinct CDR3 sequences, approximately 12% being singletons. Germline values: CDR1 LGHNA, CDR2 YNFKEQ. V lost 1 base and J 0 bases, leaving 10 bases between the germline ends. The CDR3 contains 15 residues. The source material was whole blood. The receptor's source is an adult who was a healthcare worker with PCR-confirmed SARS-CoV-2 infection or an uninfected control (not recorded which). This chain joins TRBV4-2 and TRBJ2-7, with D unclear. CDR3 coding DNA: TGTGCCAGCAGCCAAGTTGTGGACGCCTCCTACGAGCAGTACTTC. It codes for CASSQVVDASYEQYF.